This T cell receptor (beta chain) was found in a study of CD8+CD57+ T cells in acquired aplastic anemia. At the level of the study: Quantities of DNA derived from sorted CD4+ and CD8+ cells averaged around 3.2 ug.

This CDR3 has 13 amino acids. J gave up 2 bases and V 5 bases, and 1 base lay outside the gene matches. The use of genomic DNA as template underpinned the TCR beta VDJ and CDR3 profiling. TCRdb analysed the reads with MiXCR anew, one entry per CDR3 protein. The data contain about 240,000 distinct CDR3 sequences, approximately 45% of them singletons. Regarding this clonotype: Its antigen is unidentified.

Study findings and constraints: Significant differences in CD8+ Simpson's diversity were not observed between patients and controls.

Sequenced patients had shown CD8+CD57+ cell expansion by flow cytometry. No patient had been given any therapy when blood was sampled. The TCR comes from a human donor with aplastic anemia. The V call is TRBV12-3 or TRBV12-4, the J call TRBJ2-3; TRBD2 aligns across 7 bases. Sequencing was performed on sorted CD4+, CD8+, or CD8+CD57+ T cells (not recorded which) from PBMCs. For the CDR3, the DNA is TGTGCCAGCAGTAGCGGGAACACAGATACGCAGTATTTT. It specifies CASSSGNTDTQYF.